The 30 T cell receptor beta chains reported below all come from one sample, sequenced in a study of fetal regulatory T cell absence and autoimmunity listed by TCRdb under 2017. The library was generated by the immunoSEQ multiplex PCR assay. In TCRdb, the immuneACCESS table is reduced to in-frame sequences with V and J assigned. These tables do not hold every clone; where another copy was compared, an unresolved V gene accounts for under half, and the others remain unexplained. This sample gives approximately 46,000 clones in total; around 85% of them show up just once. The leading ten clones occupy 0.41% of the sample. The specimen was cord blood. All receptors come from a newborn boy with IPEX syndrome.

This chain links TRBV10-3 with TRBJ2-5; D gene ambiguous. Germline CDR1 is ENHRY and CDR2 is SYGVKD. The CDR3 has 13 amino acids. Trimming removed 4 bases at V and 5 bases at J, with 11 bases between. CDR3 region: CAISGENMETQYF. CDR3 DNA: TGTGCCATCAGTGGAGAGAATATGGAGACCCAGTACTTC.

V and J are TRBV19 and TRBJ2-4; either TRBD1 or TRBD2 may fit D (7 bases each). V lost 7 bases and J 6 bases, leaving 16 bases between the germline ends. This CDR3 is 14 amino acids long. Germline V gene lookup returns CDR1 LNHDA and CDR2 SQIVND (reference sequence). The CDR3 loop reads CASTRQGGGNIQYF. Here the CDR3 DNA reads TGTGCCAGTACACGACAGGGAGGGGGAAACATTCAGTACTTC.

The chain employs TRBV5-1 and TRBJ2-7, with 10 positions matching TRBD1. The germline gives CDR1 SGHRS, CDR2 YFSETQ. The CDR3 has 15 residues. J lost 3 bases, V lost 0 bases, and 3 bases had no gene match. This chain's CDR3 is CASSLGDRGYYEQYF. Written as DNA, the CDR3 is TGCGCCAGCAGCTTGGGGGACAGGGGTTACTACGAGCAGTACTTC.

The rearrangement joins TRBV18 to TRBJ2-2; 7 bases align to TRBD1. The CDR3 has 15 residues. The junction had 2 bases not matched to a gene; V was cut back by 2 bases and J by 2 bases. The germline gives CDR1 KGHSH, CDR2 LQKENI. CDR3 in amino acids: CASSPWDSNTGELFF. Written as DNA, the CDR3 is TGTGCCAGCTCACCATGGGACAGCAACACCGGGGAGCTGTTTTTT.

V usage is TRBV5-4 and J usage is TRBJ2-7, with 7 nucleotides matching TRBD2. The V gene's germline CDR1 is SGHNT and CDR2 YYREEE (reference sequence). CDR3 length equals 16 residues. With V trimmed by 0 bases and J by 0 bases, 6 bases remained unmatched. CDR3 bases: TGTGCCAGCAGCTTGGAAGCGGGACGGAGCTCCTACGAGCAGTACTTC. Its translation: CASSLEAGRSSYEQYF. Full variable domain (missing parts from reference TRBV5-4 and TRBJ2-7): ETGVTQSPTHLIKTRGQQVTLRCSSQSGHNTVSWYQQALGQGPQFIFQYYREEENGRGNFPPRFSGLQFPNYSSELNVNALELDDSALYLCASSLEAGRSSYEQYFGPGTRLTVT.

V is TRBV25-1 and J is TRBJ2-1, with 9 bases fitting TRBD2. Losses at the gene ends were 4 bases for V and 4 bases for J; bases not matched to a gene: 2. CDR1 and CDR2 from the germline V gene are MGHDK and SYGVNS. This CDR3 is 14 amino acids long. In DNA form, the CDR3 reads TGTGCCAGCAGTGGACTAGCGGAGTACAATGAGCAGTTCTTC. Translation: CASSGLAEYNEQFF. The full variable domain, its missing parts supplied by reference TRBV25-1 and TRBJ2-1, is EADIYQTPRYLVIGTGKKITLECSQTMGHDKMYWYQQDPGMELHLIHYSYGVNSTEKGDLSSESTVSRIRTEHFPLTLESARPSHTSQYLCASSGLAEYNEQFFGPGTRLTVL.

The chain recombines TRBV18 with TRBJ2-5; D uncertain. This CDR3 region has 14 residues. CDR1 and CDR2 (germline): KGHSH, LQKENI. Trimming pared 2 bases from V and 0 bases from J, leaving 7 bases between. This CDR3 is CASSPRTYQETQYF. CDR3 nucleotides: TGTGCCAGCTCACCAAGAACGTACCAAGAGACCCAGTACTTC.

This clone has just a few counts. The chain links TRBV7-9 to TRBJ1-2; no clear D. Germline V gene data show CDR1 as SEHNR and CDR2 as FQNEAQ (reference sequence). CDR3 length: 12 residues. Trimming left V 2 bases short and J 6 bases short, with 7 bases between. CDR3 DNA sequence: TGTGCCAGCAGCTTAATTGTGGATGGCTACACCTTC. The encoded protein is CASSLIVDGYTF.

V gene TRBV2 combines with J gene TRBJ2-7; 7 bases map to TRBD2. Looked up from germline, CDR1 is SNHLY and CDR2 is FYNNEI. Unmatched junction bases numbered 1, after V lost 0 bases and J lost 2 bases. The CDR3 covers 14 residues. Here the CDR3 reads CASSEAGGPYEQYF. The CDR3 DNA reads as TGTGCCAGCAGTGAAGCGGGAGGGCCCTACGAGCAGTACTTC.

The gene calls are TRBV19 and TRBJ2-5, with TRBD2 matching 9 bases. V lost 2 bases to trimming and J lost 0 bases; unmatched junction nucleotides: 1. The CDR3 covers 15 residues. Germline V CDR1 and CDR2: LNHDA, SQIVND (reference sequence). Written as DNA, the CDR3 is TGTGCCAGTAGTATACTAGCGGGGTACCAAGAGACCCAGTACTTC. Translated, it gives CASSILAGYQETQYF.

V is TRBV11-2 and J is TRBJ2-3, with D perhaps TRBD1 or TRBD2 (5 bases each). V lost 2 bases, J lost 1 base, and 16 bases lay in between. Germline CDR1 and CDR2: SGHAT and FQNNGV. The CDR3 is 17 amino acids. CDR3 residues: CASSLIARGAGTDTQYF. CDR3 in DNA: TGTGCCAGCAGCTTAATCGCACGAGGGGCTGGCACAGATACGCAGTATTTT.

This chain links TRBV15 with TRBJ2-2; D remains ambiguous. Germline V gene sequence: CDR1 LNHNV, CDR2 YYDKDF (reference sequence). V was shortened by 4 bases and J by 3 bases, with 9 bases between the two germline ends. The CDR3 spans 14 residues. The CDR3 DNA is TGTGCCACCAGCATACTCCGGGACACCGGGGAGCTGTTTTTT. Translating it yields CATSILRDTGELFF.

The chain joins TRBV19 to TRBJ1-2; no definite D call. The V end lost 4 bases, the J end lost 4 bases, and 13 bases lay between the germline ends. This CDR3 is built from 14 residues. Germline CDR1 LNHDA, CDR2 SQIVND (reference sequence). CDR3 nucleotide sequence: TGTGCCAGTAGTACGAAGGGCGGGTTCTATGGCTACACCTTC. Its translation is CASSTKGGFYGYTF.

This clone was observed once. The chain combines TRBV10-3 with TRBJ1-3; TRBD1 might be the D (5 bases). This CDR3 is built from 16 residues. The germline CDR1 and CDR2 sequences are ENHRY and SYGVKD. Trimming removed 10 bases at V and 2 bases at J, with 21 bases between. The chain's CDR3 is CATTPLQGAPGNTIYF. CDR3 DNA: TGTGCCACAACCCCCCTTCAGGGAGCCCCTGGAAACACCATATATTTT.

The V gene is TRBV29-1, the J gene TRBJ2-7, with D possibly matching TRBD2 (5 bases). CDR3 length: 15 amino acids. Trimming cost V 1 base and J 7 bases, with 20 bases left between them. Germline V CDR1 and CDR2: SQVTM, ANQGSEA. CDR3 loop: CSVEAPVGLGAEQYF. For the CDR3, the DNA is TGCAGCGTTGAAGCGCCCGTCGGGCTGGGAGCGGAGCAGTACTTC.

V usage is TRBV7-2 and J usage is TRBJ2-3, with 13 bases aligning to TRBD2. J gave up 4 bases and V 4 bases, and 2 bases lay outside the gene matches. Germline V gene data show CDR1 as SGHTA and CDR2 as FQGNSA. This CDR3 comprises 15 residues. CDR3 sequence reads: CASSWTSGSPDTQYF. CDR3 DNA sequence: TGTGCCAGCAGCTGGACTAGCGGGAGCCCAGATACGCAGTATTTT.

The chain is built from TRBV7-9 and TRBJ1-2; 7 bases fit TRBD1. This CDR3 has 13 amino acids. CDR1 is SEHNR, CDR2 FQNEAQ, per germline (reference sequence). V shed 3 bases and J 5 bases; nucleotides not matched to a gene: 3. CDR3 DNA: TGTGCCAGCAGCTTGGGACAGACTTATGGCTACACCTTC. Protein: CASSLGQTYGYTF.

The chain couples TRBV18 to TRBJ1-2, with 8 nucleotides matching TRBD1. Germline V gene lookup returns CDR1 KGHSH and CDR2 LQKENI. With V trimmed by 4 bases and J by 5 bases, 3 bases remained unmatched. The CDR3 runs to 13 residues. In DNA form, the CDR3 reads TGTGCCAGCTCACGGGACAGGCCTTATGGCTACACCTTC. Protein product: CASSRDRPYGYTF.

The chain carries TRBV13 and TRBJ2-3; 10 positions agree with TRBD2. CDR3 size: 16 residues. V gave up 2 bases and J gave up 5 bases; unmatched junction bases: 7. In germline, CDR1 is PRHDT, CDR2 FYEKMQ (reference sequence). The CDR3 here is CASSLWLAGEKDTQYF. The CDR3 nucleotides read TGTGCCAGCAGCTTATGGCTAGCGGGGGAGAAAGATACGCAGTATTTT.

The chain uses TRBV5-4 and TRBJ1-6; D unresolved. The CDR3 loop spans 12 amino acids. The V gene lost 4 bases and the J gene lost 8 bases, with 7 bases spanning the gap. CDR1 is SGHNT, CDR2 YYREEE, per germline (reference sequence). The CDR3 DNA follows: TGTGCCAGCAGCAGGACCTATTCACCCCTCCACTTT. This codes for CASSRTYSPLHF.

This clone was recorded once. The CDR3 region has the DNA TGTGCCAGCAGACGAGCTCAAACAGGGGGCGCCGAGACCCAGTACTTC. Translated: CASRRAQTGGAETQYF. The rearrangement links TRBV27 to TRBJ2-5, with 9 positions matching TRBD1. The CDR3 covers 16 residues. With V trimmed by 6 bases and J by 5 bases, 13 bases remained unmatched. CDR1 MNHEY and CDR2 SMNVEV come from the germline V gene (reference sequence).

This chain uses TRBV9 with TRBJ2-1, with 12 bases identical to TRBD2. J lost 7 bases, V lost 0 bases, and 14 bases had no gene match. CDR3 length equals 19 residues. Germline loops: CDR1 SGDLS, CDR2 YYNGEE. For the CDR3, the DNA is TGTGCCAGCAGCGTAGCTCCGTTGCTAGCGGGAGGGCCGCGGAATGAGCAGTTCTTC. It yields the protein CASSVAPLLAGGPRNEQFF.

This clone was recorded only once. The chain uses TRBV7-2 and TRBJ1-3; D unresolved. V lost 5 bases to trimming and J lost 0 bases, with 14 bases between them. This CDR3 is built from 16 residues. The germline V gene has CDR1 SGHTA and CDR2 FQGNSA. Here the CDR3 reads CASSPRSDYSGNTIYF. In DNA, the CDR3 is TGTGCCAGCAGCCCACGTTCGGACTACTCTGGAAACACCATATATTTT.

V usage is TRBV7-9 and J usage is TRBJ1-1; D unresolved. The CDR3 has 12 residues. The germline CDR1 and CDR2 sequences are SEHNR and FQNEAQ (reference sequence). Between the trimmed V and J ends, which lost 3 bases and 0 bases, there was a span of 2 bases. DNA of the CDR3: TGTGCCAGCAGCTTCATGAACACTGAAGCTTTCTTT. This codes for CASSFMNTEAFF.

The chain couples TRBV6-5 to TRBJ2-7; 9 bases are a match to TRBD1. The CDR3 is made up of 11 amino acids. In germline, CDR1 is MNHEY, CDR2 SVGAGI. V lost 6 bases, J lost 6 bases, and 0 bases stayed unmatched. CDR3 coding DNA: TGTGCCAGCAGGACAGGGGGCGAGCAGTACTTC. Translated: CASRTGGEQYF.

The chain carries TRBV6-1 and TRBJ2-3; weak D call: TRBD1 (6 bases). In germline, CDR1 is MNHNS, CDR2 SASEGT. Trimming took 4 bases from V and 1 from J, leaving 15 bases between them. CDR3 size: 16 residues. CDR3 protein: CASSGQGLGGTDTQYF. As DNA, the CDR3 is TGTGCCAGCAGTGGTCAGGGGTTGGGGGGCACAGATACGCAGTATTTT.

The rearrangement links TRBV5-1 to TRBJ1-1; no clear D gene. This CDR3 has 10 residues. Germline V gene lookup returns CDR1 SGHRS and CDR2 YFSETQ. Trimming removed 5 bases from V and 3 bases from J, with 2 bases in between. For the CDR3, the DNA is TGCGCCAGCAGTCACACTGAAGCTTTCTTT. Translated: CASSHTEAFF.

The chain recombines TRBV4-1 with TRBJ1-1; 10 bases align to TRBD1. V shed 0 bases and J 5 bases; nucleotides not matched to a gene: 9. Germline CDR1 MGHRA, CDR2 YSYEKL. This CDR3 has 17 amino acids. The CDR3 is CASSQDTGQGEVTEAFF. The CDR3 DNA reads TGCGCCAGCAGCCAAGATACTGGACAGGGGGAGGTTACTGAAGCTTTCTTT.

The chain recombines TRBV7-2 with TRBJ2-5; D is ambiguous. Germline V gene sequence: CDR1 SGHTA, CDR2 FQGNSA. V was cut by 1 base and J by 5 bases, with 8 bases left in between. This CDR3 contains 13 residues. In DNA, the CDR3 is TGTGCCAGCAGCTTAGTGGCGCGGGAGACCCAGTACTTC. It is translated as CASSLVARETQYF.

V usage is TRBV7-6 and J usage is TRBJ1-2; D might be TRBD1 (5 bases). V gave up 5 bases and J gave up 3 bases, with 10 bases separating them. Germline V CDR1 and CDR2: SGHVS, FNYEAQ. The CDR3 totals 13 residues. This chain's CDR3 is CASSPREDYGYTF. The CDR3 nucleotides are TGTGCCAGCAGCCCCAGGGAAGACTATGGCTACACCTTC.